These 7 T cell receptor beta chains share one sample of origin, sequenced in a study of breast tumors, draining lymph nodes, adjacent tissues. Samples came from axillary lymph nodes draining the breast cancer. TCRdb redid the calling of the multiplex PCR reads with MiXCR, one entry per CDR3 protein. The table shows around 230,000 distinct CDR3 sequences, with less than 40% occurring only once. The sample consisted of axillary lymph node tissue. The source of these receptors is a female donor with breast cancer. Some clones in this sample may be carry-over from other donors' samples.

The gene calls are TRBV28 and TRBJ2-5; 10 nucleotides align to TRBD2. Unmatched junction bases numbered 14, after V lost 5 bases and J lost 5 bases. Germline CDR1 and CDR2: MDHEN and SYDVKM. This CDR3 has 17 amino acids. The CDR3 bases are TGTGCCAGCAGTCCGAATTTTTTTAGCGGGAGGTGGGAGACCCAGTACTTC. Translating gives CASSPNFFSGRWETQYF. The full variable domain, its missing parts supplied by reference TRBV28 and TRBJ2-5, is DVKVTQSSRYLVKRTGEKVFLECVQDMDHENMFWYRQDPGLGLRLIYFSYDVKMKEKGDIPEGYSVSREKKERFSLILESASTNQTSMYLCASSPNFFSGRWETQYFGPGTRLLVL.

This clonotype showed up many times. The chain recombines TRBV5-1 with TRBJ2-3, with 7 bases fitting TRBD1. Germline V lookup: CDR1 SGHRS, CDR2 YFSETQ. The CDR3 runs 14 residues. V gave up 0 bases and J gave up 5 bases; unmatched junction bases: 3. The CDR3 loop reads CASSLGDRVDTQYF. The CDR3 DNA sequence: TGCGCCAGCAGCTTGGGGGACAGAGTAGATACGCAGTATTTT.

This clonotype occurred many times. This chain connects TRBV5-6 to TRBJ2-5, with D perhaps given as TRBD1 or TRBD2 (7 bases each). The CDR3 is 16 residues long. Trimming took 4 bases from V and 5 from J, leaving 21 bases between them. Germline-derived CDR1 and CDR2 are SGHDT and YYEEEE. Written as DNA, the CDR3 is TGTGCCAGCAGCCCACTCAGGGGGAGGGCATGGGAGACCCAGTACTTC. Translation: CASSPLRGRAWETQYF.

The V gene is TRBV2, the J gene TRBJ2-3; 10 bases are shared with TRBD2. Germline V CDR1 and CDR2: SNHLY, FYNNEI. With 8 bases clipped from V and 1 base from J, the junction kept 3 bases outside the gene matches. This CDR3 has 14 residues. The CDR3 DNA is TGTGCCAGCCTCGGGACTAGCGGCACAGATACGCAGTATTTT. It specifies CASLGTSGTDTQYF.

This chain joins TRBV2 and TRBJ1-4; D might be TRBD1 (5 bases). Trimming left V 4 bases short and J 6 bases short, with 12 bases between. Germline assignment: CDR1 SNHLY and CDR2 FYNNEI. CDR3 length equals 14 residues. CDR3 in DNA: TGTGCCAGCAGTGCGACCGGGACGGATGAAAAACTGTTTTTT. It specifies CASSATGTDEKLFF.

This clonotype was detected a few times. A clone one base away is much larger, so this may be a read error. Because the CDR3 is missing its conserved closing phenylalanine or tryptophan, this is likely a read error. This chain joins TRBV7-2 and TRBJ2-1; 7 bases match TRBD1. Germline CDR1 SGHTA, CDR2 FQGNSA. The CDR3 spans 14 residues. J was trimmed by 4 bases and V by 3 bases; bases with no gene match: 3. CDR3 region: CASSFGTEYNEQFL. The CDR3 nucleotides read TGTGCCAGCAGCTTTGGGACAGAATACAATGAGCAGTTCCTC.

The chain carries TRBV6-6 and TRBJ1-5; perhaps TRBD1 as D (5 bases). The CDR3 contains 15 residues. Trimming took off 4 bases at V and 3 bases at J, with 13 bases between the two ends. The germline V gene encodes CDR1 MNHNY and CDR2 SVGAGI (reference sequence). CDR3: CASSSGSLSNQPQHF. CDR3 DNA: TGTGCCAGCAGTTCAGGGTCACTTTCCAATCAGCCCCAGCATTTT.